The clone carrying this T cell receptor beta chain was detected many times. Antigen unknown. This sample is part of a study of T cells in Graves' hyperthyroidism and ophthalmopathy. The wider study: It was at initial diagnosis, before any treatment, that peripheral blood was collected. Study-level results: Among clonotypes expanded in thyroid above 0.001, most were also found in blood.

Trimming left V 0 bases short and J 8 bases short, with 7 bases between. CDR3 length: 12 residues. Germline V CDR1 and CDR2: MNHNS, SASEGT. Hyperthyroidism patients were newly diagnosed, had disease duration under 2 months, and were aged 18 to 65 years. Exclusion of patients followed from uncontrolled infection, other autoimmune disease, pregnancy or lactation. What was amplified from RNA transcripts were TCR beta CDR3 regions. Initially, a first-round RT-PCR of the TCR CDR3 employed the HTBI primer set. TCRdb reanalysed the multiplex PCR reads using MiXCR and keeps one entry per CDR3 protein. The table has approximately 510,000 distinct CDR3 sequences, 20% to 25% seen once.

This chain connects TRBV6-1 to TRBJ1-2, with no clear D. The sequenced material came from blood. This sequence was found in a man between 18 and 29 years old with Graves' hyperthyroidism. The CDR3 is CASSEASTGYTF. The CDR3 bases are TGTGCCAGCAGTGAAGCTTCCACGGGCTACACCTTC.